The T cell receptor (beta chain) under discussion was sequenced for a study of radiotherapy plus CTLA-4 blockade in lung cancer. Participants had chemo-refractory metastatic non-small-cell lung cancer and were treated with focal radiation plus ipilimumab CTLA-4 blockade. Study-level results: Expansion in blood of tumor-derived TCR clones was seen after radiotherapy plus ipilimumab. Interferon-beta, together with early blood T cell clone dynamics, reportedly best predicted response.

Sequencing used immunoSEQ multiplex PCR; TCRdb keeps in-frame clones, though not all of them. This table has about 99,000 clones, almost 90% appearing once. Comment on this clone: What it recognizes is unknown.

The CDR3 length is 15 residues. Germline CDR1 and CDR2: GTSNPN and SVGIG (reference sequence). The trim removed 2 bases at V and 4 bases at J, leaving 6 bases unmatched. This clonotype originated in a human donor with non-small cell lung cancer that progressed on radiotherapy plus ipilimumab. This sample comprised peripheral blood, obtained from a patient treated with radiotherapy plus ipilimumab. The chain employs TRBV30 and TRBJ2-2; 8 positions match TRBD2. The CDR3 loop reads CAWSKTSVLTGELFF. The CDR3 bases are TGTGCCTGGAGTAAGACTAGCGTACTCACCGGGGAGCTGTTTTTT.